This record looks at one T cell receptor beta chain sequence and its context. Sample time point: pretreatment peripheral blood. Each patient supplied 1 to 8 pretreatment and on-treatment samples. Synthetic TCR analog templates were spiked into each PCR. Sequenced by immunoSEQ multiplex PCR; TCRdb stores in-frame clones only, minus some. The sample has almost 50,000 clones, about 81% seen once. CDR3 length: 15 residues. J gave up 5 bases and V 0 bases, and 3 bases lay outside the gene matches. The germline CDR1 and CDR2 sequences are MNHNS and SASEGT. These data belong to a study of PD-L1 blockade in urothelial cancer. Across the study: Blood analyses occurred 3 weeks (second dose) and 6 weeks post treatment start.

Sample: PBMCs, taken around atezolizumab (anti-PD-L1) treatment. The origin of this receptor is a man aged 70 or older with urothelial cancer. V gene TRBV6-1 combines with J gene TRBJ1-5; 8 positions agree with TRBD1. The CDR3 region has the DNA TGTGCCAGCAGTGAAGCCGGGACAGGAGATCAGCCCCAGCATTTT. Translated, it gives CASSEAGTGDQPQHF.